The 5 T cell receptor beta chains reported below all come from one sample, sequenced in a study of CD8 T cells in ankylosing spondylitis. TCRdb re-called the 5' RACE reads with MiXCR, one entry per CDR3 protein. The table has some 840,000 distinct CDR3 sequences, approximately 12% seen once; the top ten hold 0.45% to 0.6%. No cognate antigen is known for these TCRs. General study findings and limits: In ankylosing spondylitis blood, a motif of eight highly homologous TCR beta variants appeared characteristic.

Source material: blood, either unsorted or a sorted T cell fraction (not recorded which). All receptors come from a male donor with ankylosing spondylitis.

Many counts were recorded for this clonotype. The V gene is TRBV7-2, the J gene TRBJ1-1; D not certain. The CDR3 consists of 14 residues. With 1 base removed from V and 3 bases from J, the gap between germline ends came to 9 bases. Germline lookup yields CDR1 SGHTA and CDR2 FQGNSA. The CDR3 DNA sequence: TGTGCCAGCAGCTTAGACCCCGGAGACACTGAAGCTTTCTTT. This gives the protein CASSLDPGDTEAFF.

J is TRBJ1-2 and V is TRBV6-2 or TRBV6-3, with TRBD1 matching 7 bases. The CDR3 has 14 residues. Germline V gives CDR1 MNHEY, CDR2 SVGEGT. Germline trimming cut 2 bases from V and 4 bases from J; bases unmatched to any gene: 4. The CDR3 DNA reads TGTGCCAGCAGTTACGCCGGGACAGTCTATGGCTACACCTTC. It is translated as CASSYAGTVYGYTF.

The chain employs TRBV20-1 and TRBJ2-1; D could derive from TRBD1 or TRBD2 (5 bases each). This CDR3 is built from 15 residues. The V end lost 1 base, the J end lost 4 bases, and 14 bases lay between the germline ends. CDR1 and CDR2 (germline): DFQATT, SNEGSKA (reference sequence). DNA of the CDR3: TGCAGTGCTAGAGCCCCGGGACGCCGATACAATGAGCAGTTCTTC. As protein: CSARAPGRRYNEQFF.

This clonotype was seen many times. This sequence joins TRBV29-1 and TRBJ2-7, with 9 bases matching TRBD2. The germline V gene has CDR1 SQVTM and CDR2 ANQGSEA. After removal of 6 bases from V and 0 bases from J, the junction contained 9 bases not matched to a gene. The CDR3 consists of 15 residues. The CDR3 bases are TGCAGCGTCGAGACTAGCGGAGGAAGCTCCTACGAGCAGTACTTC. Its protein product is CSVETSGGSSYEQYF.

This clonotype was seen at least ten times. This rearrangement joins TRBV12-3 or TRBV12-4 to TRBJ1-6, with TRBD1 as a possible D gene (6 bases). V lost 7 bases, J lost 2 bases, and 12 bases lay in between. The CDR3 is 15 residues long. For the CDR3, the DNA is TGTGCCAGCACCTGGGGGGCAGCCTATAATTCACCCCTCCACTTT. It is translated as CASTWGAAYNSPLHF.